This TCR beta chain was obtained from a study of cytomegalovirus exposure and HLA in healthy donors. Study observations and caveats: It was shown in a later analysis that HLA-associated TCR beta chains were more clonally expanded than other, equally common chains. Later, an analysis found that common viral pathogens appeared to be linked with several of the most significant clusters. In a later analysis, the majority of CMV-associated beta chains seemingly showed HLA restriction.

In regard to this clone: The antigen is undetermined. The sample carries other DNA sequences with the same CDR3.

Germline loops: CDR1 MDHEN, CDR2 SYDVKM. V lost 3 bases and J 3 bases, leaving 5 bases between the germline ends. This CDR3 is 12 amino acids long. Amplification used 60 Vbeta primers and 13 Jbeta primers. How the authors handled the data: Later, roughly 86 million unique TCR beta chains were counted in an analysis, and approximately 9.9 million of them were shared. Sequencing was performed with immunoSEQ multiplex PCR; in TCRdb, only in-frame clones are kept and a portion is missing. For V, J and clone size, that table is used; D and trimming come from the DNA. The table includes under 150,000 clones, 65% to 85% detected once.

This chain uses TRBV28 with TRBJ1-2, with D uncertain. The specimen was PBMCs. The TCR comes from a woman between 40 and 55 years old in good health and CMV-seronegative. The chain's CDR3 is CASSLADYGYTF. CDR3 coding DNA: TGTGCCAGCAGTTTGGCAGACTATGGCTACACCTTC.